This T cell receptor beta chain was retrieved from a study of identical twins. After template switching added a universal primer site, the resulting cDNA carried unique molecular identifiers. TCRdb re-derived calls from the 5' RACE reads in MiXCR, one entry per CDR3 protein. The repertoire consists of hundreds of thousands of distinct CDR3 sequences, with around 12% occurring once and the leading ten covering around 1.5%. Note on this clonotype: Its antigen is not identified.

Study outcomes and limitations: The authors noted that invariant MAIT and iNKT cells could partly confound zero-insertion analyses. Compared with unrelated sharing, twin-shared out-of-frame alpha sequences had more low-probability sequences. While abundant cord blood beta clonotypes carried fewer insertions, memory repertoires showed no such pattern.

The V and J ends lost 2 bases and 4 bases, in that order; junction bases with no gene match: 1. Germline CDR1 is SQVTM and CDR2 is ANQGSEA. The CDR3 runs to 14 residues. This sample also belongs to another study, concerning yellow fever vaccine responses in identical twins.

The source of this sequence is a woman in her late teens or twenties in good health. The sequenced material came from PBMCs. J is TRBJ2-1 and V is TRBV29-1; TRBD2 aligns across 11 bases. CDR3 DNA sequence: TGCAGCGTTGAAACTAGCGGGAGATACAATGAGCAGTTCTTC. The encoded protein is CSVETSGRYNEQFF.